The TCR beta chain under discussion was sequenced for a study of cytomegalovirus exposure and HLA in healthy donors. A multiplex PCR was run with 60 Vbeta primers and 13 Jbeta primers. Profiling relied on immunoSEQ multiplex PCR, and the TCRdb table lists in-frame clones only, not all of them. The repertoire consists of about 210,000 clones, with about four fifths occurring once and the leading ten covering approximately 6.5%. This CDR3 is built from 11 residues. The V gene lost 6 bases and the J gene lost 10 bases, with 12 bases spanning the gap. From germline, CDR1 is SGHTA and CDR2 FQGNSA. The clonotype comes from a middle-aged man in good health and CMV-seropositive. The sequenced material came from PBMCs. The chain has TRBV7-2 and TRBJ1-1, with D possibly TRBD1 on 6 matching bases. CDR3 protein: CASSPLGAAFF. For the CDR3, the DNA is TGTGCCAGCAGTCCATTGGGGGCAGCTTTCTTT.